A selection of T cell receptor beta chains follows, all from one sample in a study of T cell repertoires in cytomegalovirus infection. In TCRdb, the reads were re-called with MiXCR into one record per CDR3 protein. The sample includes about 140,000 distinct CDR3 sequences, approximately 5.9% seen only once; the top ten take roughly 18%. Input material: PBMCs. These TCRs come from a human donor in good health (CMV status not recorded). Some clones in this sample may be carry-over from other donors' samples. The CDR3 runs from the conserved cysteine through the conserved F or W. The D gene is left open where the match is weak. Clone size is stated in some rows and not others, as once, few, many or a class when expanded.

CDR3 protein	CDR3 DNA	D gene	clone size	V gene	J gene
CASSPRTEAPLHF	TGTGCCAGCAGCCCACGGACAGAAGCACCCCTCCACTTT	NA	few	TRBV3-1	TRBJ1-6
CAMRDRGQMLAKNIQYF	TGTGCCATGCGAGATCGGGGACAGATGCTAGCCAAAAACATTCAGTACTTC	TRBD1	NA	TRBV28	TRBJ2-4
CASSSGEVKTQYF	TGTGCCAGCAGTTCCGGGGAAGTAAAGACCCAGTACTTC	NA	few	TRBV6-5	TRBJ2-5
CASSRQGSLPDTQYF	TGTGCCAGCAGCCGACAGGGGTCGCTCCCAGATACGCAGTATTTT	TRBD1	few	TRBV7-9	TRBJ2-3
CASSFLPRGIAKNIQYF	TGTGCCAGCAGCTTCCTCCCTCGGGGTATAGCCAAAAACATTCAGTACTTC	NA	many	TRBV7-2	TRBJ2-4
CASSYRDRVEEQYF	TGTGCCAGCAGTTACCGGGACAGGGTTGAAGAGCAGTACTTC	TRBD1	many	TRBV6-6	TRBJ2-7
CASSSSGTRAYEQYF	TGTGCCAGCAGCTCCTCCGGGACTAGGGCCTACGAGCAGTACTTC	TRBD2	many	TRBV7-2	TRBJ2-7
CASSFGLAGSSSTDTQYF	TGTGCCAGCAGCTTCGGTCTAGCGGGGTCTTCTAGCACAGATACGCAGTATTTT	TRBD2	few	TRBV5-4	TRBJ2-3
CASSIGGRDEQFF	TGTGCCAGTAGTATAGGCGGACGGGATGAGCAGTTCTTC	NA	many	TRBV19	TRBJ2-1
CASSPTRVIVNYGYTF	TGTGCCAGCAGCCCCACTCGGGTGATAGTTAACTATGGCTACACCTTC	NA	many	TRBV7-2	TRBJ1-2
CASSLGTGATEKLFF	TGTGCCAGCAGCTTAGGGACAGGGGCGACTGAAAAACTGTTTTTT	TRBD1	many	TRBV7-2	TRBJ1-4
CASKERLAGGFTDTQYF	TGTGCCAGCAAAGAGCGACTAGCGGGGGGTTTCACAGATACGCAGTATTTT	TRBD2	few	TRBV2	TRBJ2-3
CASRYPEEKLFF	TGTGCCAGTAGGTACCCGGAGGAAAAACTGTTTTTT	NA	many	TRBV19	TRBJ1-4
CSAKGGISYEQYF	TGCAGTGCTAAGGGGGGCATCTCCTACGAGCAGTACTTC	NA	many	TRBV20-1	TRBJ2-7
CSVEPRTGRYYGYTF	TGCAGCGTTGAACCCCGGACAGGGAGGTACTATGGCTACACCTTC	TRBD1	NA	TRBV29-1	TRBJ1-2
CASSERHSLGKTQYF	TGTGCCAGCAGTGAGCGGCATTCTCTCGGGAAGACCCAGTACTTC	NA	few	TRBV2	TRBJ2-5
CASSSEGGTEAFF	TGTGCCAGCAGCTCGGAGGGCGGCACTGAAGCTTTCTTT	NA	many	TRBV7-6	TRBJ1-1
CASNTWTDGTQYF	TGTGCCAGCAACACCTGGACTGACGGGACCCAGTACTTC	NA	many	TRBV7-2	TRBJ2-5
CASSSARGTSTQYF	TGTGCCAGCAGCTCCGCCCGTGGAACGTCGACCCAGTACTTC	NA	many	TRBV12-3/TRBV12-4	TRBJ2-5
CSAPPRAGGVKEQFF	TGCAGTGCTCCCCCCCGAGCGGGGGGGGTAAAGGAGCAGTTCTTC	TRBD2	many	TRBV20-1	TRBJ2-1
CASSLGRGSNNQPQHF	TGTGCCAGCAGTTTGGGCCGGGGAAGCAACAATCAGCCCCAGCATTTT	NA	many	TRBV28	TRBJ1-5
CSARPPGGNGNEQFF	TGCAGTGCTAGACCCCCCGGGGGGAACGGCAATGAGCAGTTCTTC	TRBD2	few	TRBV20-1	TRBJ2-1
CASSVDGQFNQPQHF	TGTGCCAGCAGCGTAGATGGGCAGTTCAATCAGCCCCAGCATTTT	NA	NA	TRBV9	TRBJ1-5
CASSYSDLLGQRSGYTF	TGTGCCAGCAGTTACTCGGATCTGCTGGGACAGCGAAGTGGCTACACCTTC	TRBD1	NA	TRBV6-2/TRBV6-3	TRBJ1-2
CSVDPTGGTNGYTF	TGCAGCGTTGACCCGACAGGGGGCACGAATGGCTACACCTTC	TRBD1	many	TRBV29-1	TRBJ1-2
CASSLVQGNTEAFF	TGTGCCAGCAGCTTAGTCCAGGGGAACACTGAAGCTTTCTTT	NA	many	TRBV7-8	TRBJ1-1
CASRRPAGFTGELFF	TGTGCCAGCAGACGACCCGCAGGGTTCACCGGGGAGCTGTTTTTT	NA	few	TRBV28	TRBJ2-2
CSAIPYRGHYGYTF	TGCAGTGCTATTCCTTACAGGGGACACTATGGCTACACCTTC	TRBD1	NA	TRBV20-1	TRBJ1-2
CSVEREISTEAFF	TGCAGCGTTGAAAGGGAGATTAGCACTGAAGCTTTCTTT	NA	few	TRBV29-1	TRBJ1-1
CASSLVSGRTEQYF	TGCGCCAGCAGCTTGGTTTCGGGGCGGACCGAGCAGTACTTC	NA	once	TRBV5-1	TRBJ2-7
CASKSGTALLNQPQHF	TGTGCCAGCAAATCCGGGACAGCTCTCTTGAATCAGCCCCAGCATTTT	TRBD1	few	TRBV6-2/TRBV6-3	TRBJ1-5
CASSLGGLGVPLNTEAFF	TGTGCCAGCAGCTTAGGAGGTTTAGGGGTTCCCTTGAACACTGAAGCTTTCTTT	NA	many	TRBV7-2	TRBJ1-1